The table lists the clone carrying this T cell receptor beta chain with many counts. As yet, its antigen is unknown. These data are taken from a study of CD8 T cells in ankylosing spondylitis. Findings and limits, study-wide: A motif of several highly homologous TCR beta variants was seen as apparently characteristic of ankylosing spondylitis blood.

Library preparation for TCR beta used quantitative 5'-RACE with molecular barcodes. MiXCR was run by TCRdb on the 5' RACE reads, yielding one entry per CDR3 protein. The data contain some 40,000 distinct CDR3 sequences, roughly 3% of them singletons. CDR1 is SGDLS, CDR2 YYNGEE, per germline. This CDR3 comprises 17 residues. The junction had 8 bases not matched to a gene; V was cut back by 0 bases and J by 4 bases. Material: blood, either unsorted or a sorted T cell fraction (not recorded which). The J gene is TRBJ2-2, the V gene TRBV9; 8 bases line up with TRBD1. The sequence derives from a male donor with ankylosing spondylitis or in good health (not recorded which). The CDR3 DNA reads TGTGCCAGCAGCGTAGACTCCAGGGGGCCGGTCACCGGGGAGCTGTTTTTT. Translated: CASSVDSRGPVTGELFF.